The clone carrying this T cell receptor (beta chain) occurred a few times. The sample originates from a study of blood T cell repertoires in COVID-19. Turning to the study itself: The United States, Italy and Spain were the sources of the acute and convalescent COVID-19 samples. From T cells, B-cell-depleted T cells, or PBMCs came the material, which was cDNA or gDNA.

The CDR3 has 16 amino acids. J was trimmed by 4 bases and V by 5 bases; bases with no gene match: 2. Germline CDR1 reads KGHDR; CDR2 reads SFDVKD. The table came from immunoSEQ multiplex PCR; TCRdb's copy has only in-frame clones and leaves some out. The sample has about 44,000 clones, 84% seen once. This sequence was found in a human donor in a cohort sampled during active COVID-19. The rearrangement links TRBV24-1 to TRBJ2-1; 15 bases line up with TRBD2. The sample consisted of peripheral blood. The CDR3 DNA sequence: TGTGCCACCAGTGGGACTAGCGGGGGGGATTACAATGAGCAGTTCTTC. It translates to CATSGTSGGDYNEQFF.